One sample yielded the 4 T cell receptor beta chains listed below, sequenced in a study of cytomegalovirus exposure and HLA in healthy donors. Data came from immunoSEQ multiplex PCR; TCRdb stores just in-frame clones and leaves some out. The repertoire holds around 150,000 clones, approximately 96% seen once, with 0.89% in the top ten. The sample was PBMCs. These receptors originate from a woman under 30 in good health and CMV-seronegative.

The chain combines TRBV7-9 with TRBJ2-7; tentatively, D is TRBD2 (5 bases). Germline V gives CDR1 SEHNR, CDR2 FQNEAQ (reference sequence). This CDR3 spans 16 amino acids. V dropped 5 bases and J dropped 3 bases, with 20 bases sitting between them. The CDR3 loop is CASSPRSGSALYEQYF. The CDR3 DNA follows: TGTGCCAGCAGCCCACGGTCGGGATCAGCGCTCTACGAGCAGTACTTC.

The J gene is TRBJ2-5, the V gene TRBV6-1; TRBD2 might be the D (5 bases). The CDR3 runs 11 residues. Germline CDR1 reads MNHNS; CDR2 reads SASEGT. The V end lost 7 bases, the J end lost 5 bases, and 8 bases lay between the germline ends. CDR3 in DNA: TGTGCCAGCATGGAGGTGGAGACCCAGTACTTC. It specifies CASMEVETQYF.

The CDR3 loop is CASIFERGKSTDTQYF. The DNA for the CDR3 is TGTGCCAGCATATTCGAGCGGGGGAAGAGCACAGATACGCAGTATTTT. This rearrangement joins TRBV2 to TRBJ2-3; 8 nucleotides match TRBD2. This CDR3 has 16 amino acids. J was trimmed by 0 bases and V by 7 bases; bases with no gene match: 9. Germline CDR1 reads SNHLY; CDR2 reads FYNNEI.

The rearrangement links TRBV29-1 to TRBJ2-7; 9 nucleotides match TRBD1. CDR3 length equals 14 residues. V lost 5 bases to trimming and J lost 0 bases; unmatched junction nucleotides: 5. Germline lookup yields CDR1 SQVTM and CDR2 ANQGSEA. CDR3 in amino acids: CSVSGTGRSYEQYF. As DNA, the CDR3 is TGCAGCGTTTCAGGGACAGGGCGCTCCTACGAGCAGTACTTC.